These 7 T cell receptor beta chains originate from one sample sequenced in a study of regulatory T cells in long-lasting Graves disease (dated by TCRdb to the early 2020s). The library came from multiplex PCR. Sequencing used an Illumina HiSeq 4000. iRepertoire HTBI primers and Arm-PCR amplification of CDR3 regions were used to construct TCR beta libraries. Using fastp at Q25 and MiXCR, TCRdb reprocessed the public reads and kept productive beta chains. Entries that share a CDR3 protein sequence are merged under the most common genes and DNA. The sample yields 450,000 to 500,000 distinct CDR3 sequences; about 16% were counted once. The ten largest clones take up roughly an eighth of the sample. This sample's time point label indicates: newly diagnosed GD, antithyroid drugs for less than 3 months. For both TCR sequencing and RNA sequencing, RNA was extracted from PBMCs using TRIzol. The data were also submitted as part of a second study, on T cells in Graves' hyperthyroidism and ophthalmopathy.

The material was peripheral blood mononuclear cells (PBMCs), obtained at new diagnosis, from a patient treated with antithyroid drugs. Receptor source: a man aged 40-49 years with Graves disease. Donor details come from another sample of the same person, matched by shared clones.

The rearrangement uses TRBV12-5 and TRBJ2-3, with 10 bases matching TRBD2. V was clipped by 2 bases and J by 0 bases; unmatched bases: 8. This CDR3 is 18 amino acids long. Germline loops: CDR1 LGHNT, CDR2 FRNRAP. DNA for the CDR3: TGTGCTAGTGGTTTGCCCCTAGCGGGAGCGCCTAGCACAGATACGCAGTATTTT. Protein sequence: CASGLPLAGAPSTDTQYF.

This clonotype was observed many times. V and J are TRBV7-9 and TRBJ2-1; TRBD2 aligns across 8 bases. Germline V gene data show CDR1 as SEHNR and CDR2 as FQNEAQ (reference sequence). Trimming removed 4 bases from V and 7 bases from J; junction bases left unmatched: 6. The CDR3 runs to 14 residues. CDR3 bases: TGTGCCAGCAGCTCACCGGGACTAGAGAATGAGCAGTTCTTC. Amino acid sequence: CASSSPGLENEQFF.

This clonotype was detected many times. The V gene is TRBV24-1, the J gene TRBJ2-3; 8 nucleotides match TRBD1. V shed 4 bases and J 5 bases; nucleotides not matched to a gene: 7. The CDR3 has 15 amino acids. Germline V gene lookup returns CDR1 KGHDR and CDR2 SFDVKD. In DNA form, the CDR3 reads TGTGCCACCAGTGACCCCCGGACAGGGATAGATACGCAGTATTTT. It codes for CATSDPRTGIDTQYF.

This clonotype was counted ten times or more. The gene calls are TRBV11-2 and TRBJ2-3; 7 bases agree with TRBD2. V shed 5 bases, J shed 3 bases, and the junction held 8 bases outside the gene matches. The CDR3 sequence is 15 residues long. CDR1 and CDR2 from the germline V gene are SGHAT and FQNNGV. The DNA of the CDR3 is TGTGCCAGCAGCCGAGACGGCGGGAGTACAGATACGCAGTATTTT. Translated, it gives CASSRDGGSTDTQYF.

The genes are TRBV4-1 and TRBJ2-3; 7 bases are a match to TRBD2. The CDR3 covers 16 residues. CDR1 and CDR2 from the germline V gene are MGHRA and YSYEKL. V lost 4 bases, J lost 4 bases, and 11 bases stayed unmatched. The CDR3 DNA reads as TGCGCCAGCAGCCCCCCTGGGGGGGGAAGAGCAGATACGCAGTATTTT. Protein: CASSPPGGGRADTQYF.

As for this clonotype: One end of the junction varies from germline; a read error may be responsible. This sequence joins TRBV5-1 and TRBJ1-1; D perhaps matches TRBD1 (5 bases). Germline values: CDR1 SGHRS, CDR2 YFSETQ. The CDR3 loop spans 14 amino acids. In DNA form, the CDR3 reads TGCGCCAGCAGCTTCGGACACCTGAACAGTGAAGCTTTCTTT. Translated: CASSFGHLNSEAFF.

There are many counts of this clonotype. The V call is TRBV20-1, the J call TRBJ2-2; 14 nucleotides match TRBD2. Per the germline V gene, CDR1 is DFQATT and CDR2 is SNEGSKA (reference sequence). This CDR3 has 16 amino acids. After removal of 1 base from V and 5 bases from J, the junction contained 3 bases not matched to a gene. In DNA, the CDR3 is TGCAGTGCTAGAGGCGGACTAGCGGGAGGTACCGGGGAGCTGTTTTTT. It yields the protein CSARGGLAGGTGELFF.